Listed below are T cell receptor beta chains from one sample, sequenced in a study of CD8+ T cells in alopecia areata. Method: immunoSEQ multiplex PCR; TCRdb's copy keeps in-frame clones and lacks some. The sample lists over 90,000 clones, around 60% seen once, with roughly 8.8% in the top ten. The sample consisted of CD4+ T cells sorted from blood. These receptors were collected from a human donor in good health. Both conserved end residues are part of each CDR3. D genes are given only for firm matches. Clone sizes are given selectively: once, few, many, or a class where the clone is expanded.

length	V	size	J	D	DNA	CDR3
13	TRBV7-7	.	TRBJ2-5	.	TGTGCTAGCAGCTTAGTCCAGCAAGAGACCCAGTACTTC	CASSLVQQETQYF
11	TRBV20-1	.	TRBJ2-7	TRBD1	TGCAGTGGGACAGGGGGCTACGAGCAGTACTTC	CSGTGGYEQYF
12	TRBV11-2	.	TRBJ2-5	.	TGTGCCAGCAGCTGGGGTCCGGAGACCCAGTACTTC	CASSWGPETQYF
13	TRBV29-1	.	TRBJ1-1	.	TGCAGCGTTGTCGGTGTGTTGGTCACTGAAGCTTTCTTT	CSVVGVLVTEAFF
15	TRBV19	many	TRBJ1-3	.	TGTGCCAGTACCTCAGGACGGTTCTCTGGAAACACCATATATTTT	CASTSGRFSGNTIYF
16	TRBV29-1	few	TRBJ2-7	TRBD1	TGCAGCGCCTCGGCAGGGGGCAGGGGAAAGCCCTACGAGCAGTACTTC	CSASAGGRGKPYEQYF
14	TRBV4-1	once	TRBJ1-5	.	TGCGCCAGCAGCCGACAAGGGGGCAATCAGCCCCAGCATTTT	CASSRQGGNQPQHF
12	TRBV29-1	.	TRBJ2-3	.	TGCAGCGTTGAAGAATCGGGGAATACGCAGTATTTT	CSVEESGNTQYF
11	TRBV5-1	.	TRBJ2-5	.	TGCGCCAGCAGCAGAGAAGAGACCCAGTACTTC	CASSREETQYF
11	TRBV20-1	few	TRBJ2-3	.	TGCAGTGCAACCCTGGAAGTCGCGCAGTATTTT	CSATLEVAQYF
16	TRBV30	.	TRBJ1-1	.	TGTGCCTGGAGTGTACGGTGGGGCGAGGGGAACACTGAAGCTTTCTTT	CAWSVRWGEGNTEAFF
13	TRBV29-1	.	TRBJ1-2	TRBD1	TGCAGCGTTACAGGGGGCACTAACTATGGCTACACCTTC	CSVTGGTNYGYTF
16	TRBV29-1	few	TRBJ2-3	.	TGCAGCGTGGGCCGGGGCTCCGGCGGGAGCACAGATACGCAGTATTTT	CSVGRGSGGSTDTQYF
14	TRBV2	.	TRBJ2-7	.	TGTGCCAGCAAGCGGGCATTGAGCTCCTACGAGCAGTACTTC	CASKRALSSYEQYF
12	TRBV5-6	.	TRBJ1-1	.	TGTGCCAGCAGCCCTGGACACCATGAAGCTTTCTTT	CASSPGHHEAFF
15	TRBV28	.	TRBJ2-2	.	TGTGCCAGCAGTTTATTGGGGGCGAACACCGGGGAGCTGTTTTTT	CASSLLGANTGELFF
17	TRBV7-9	.	TRBJ2-6	.	TGTGCCAGCAGCTTAGCCACAGGGTTCTCTGGGGCCAACGTCCTGACTTTC	CASSLATGFSGANVLTF
16	TRBV27	few	TRBJ2-3	.	TGTGCCAGCAGTTTAAGGGGGGGAATATGGGCAGATACGCAGTATTTT	CASSLRGGIWADTQYF
15	TRBV4-3	.	TRBJ1-6	.	TGCGCCAGCAGCCTTAGTGGGGCGTTCGGTTCACCCCTCCACTTT	CASSLSGAFGSPLHF
13	TRBV2	.	TRBJ1-1	.	TGTGCCAGCAGTTGCGGGGGAGAGACTGAAGCTTTCTTT	CASSCGGETEAFF
14	TRBV29-1	few	TRBJ2-5	TRBD2	TGCAGCGTGGGGGAACTAGCGGCCTCGGAGACCCAGTACTTC	CSVGELAASETQYF
13	TRBV30	.	TRBJ2-1	.	TGTGCCTGGATGAGACAGGCTAACAATGAGCAGTTCTTC	CAWMRQANNEQFF
13	TRBV7-2	many	TRBJ2-1	.	TGTGCCAGCAGCCCTTGGGACAATCATGAGCAGTTCTTC	CASSPWDNHEQFF
12	TRBV29-1	.	TRBJ2-7	TRBD1	TGCAGCGTTGAGGGACAGCTATACGAGCAGTACTTC	CSVEGQLYEQYF
15	TRBV5-1	few	TRBJ1-1	.	TGCGCCAGCAGCTTGTTTCTAGGGGCGGACACTGAAGCTTTCTTT	CASSLFLGADTEAFF
14	TRBV29-1	.	TRBJ1-1	.	TGCAGCGTTCAAAGAGGCTCAGGGGACACTGAAGCTTTCTTT	CSVQRGSGDTEAFF
15	TRBV30	.	TRBJ2-1	TRBD1	TGTGCCTGGAGTGGACAGGGGGAATCCTACAATGAGCAGTTCTTC	CAWSGQGESYNEQFF
13	TRBV18	.	TRBJ2-7	TRBD1	TGTGCCAGCTCATCGGGACAGTCCTACGAGCAGTACTTC	CASSSGQSYEQYF